This TCR beta chain comes out of a study of blood T cells in healthy people across ages. The CDR3 consists of 14 residues. Per germline, CDR1 MNHEY and CDR2 SMNVEV (reference sequence). V was pared by 5 bases and J by 4 bases, with 14 bases between. Using a J-beta primer mix together with a sample-barcoded 5' primer, a second PCR was run for about 6 to 12 cycles. Every cDNA molecule carried a tag from a template-switch adaptor bearing 12 random nucleotides. TCRdb processed the 5' RACE reads anew with MiXCR; each CDR3 protein has one entry. Of over 1,300,000 distinct CDR3 sequences detected, approximately 59% appear once; the ten largest clones hold roughly 6.3%.

The chain combines TRBV27 with TRBJ2-5; no clear D gene. The sequence was obtained from a man between 18 and 29 years old in good health. The sequenced material came from blood. The CDR3 nucleotides read TGTGCCAGCAGTCCAATTATAACCCTAGAGACCCAGTACTTC. Amino acid sequence: CASSPIITLETQYF.